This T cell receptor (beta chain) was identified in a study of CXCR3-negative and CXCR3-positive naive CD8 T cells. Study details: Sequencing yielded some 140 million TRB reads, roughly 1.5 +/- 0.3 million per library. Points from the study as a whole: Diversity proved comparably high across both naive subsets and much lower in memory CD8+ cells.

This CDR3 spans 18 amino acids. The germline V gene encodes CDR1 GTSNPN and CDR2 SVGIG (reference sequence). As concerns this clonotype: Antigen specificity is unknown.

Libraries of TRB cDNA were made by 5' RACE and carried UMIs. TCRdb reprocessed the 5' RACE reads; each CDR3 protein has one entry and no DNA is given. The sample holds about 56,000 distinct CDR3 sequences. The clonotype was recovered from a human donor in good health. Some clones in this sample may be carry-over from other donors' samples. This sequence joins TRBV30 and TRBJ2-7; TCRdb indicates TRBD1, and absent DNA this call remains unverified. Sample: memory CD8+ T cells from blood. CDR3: CAWSLGDRGLLTTYEQYF.